Below, 32 T cell receptor beta chains from the same sample are listed, as sequenced in a study of blood T cell repertoires in COVID-19. Libraries were prepared by immunoSEQ multiplex PCR; TCRdb keeps only in-frame clonotypes and omits some of them. The sample records about 260,000 clones, 83% being singletons. Specimen: peripheral blood. The receptors stem from a woman in her forties or fifties who had recovered from COVID-19.

The rearrangement joins TRBV18 to TRBJ2-6; 7 bases match TRBD1. Germline V lookup: CDR1 KGHSH, CDR2 LQKENI. The CDR3 loop spans 19 amino acids. The ends lost 1 base at V and 0 bases at J; junction bases unmatched: 9. CDR3 DNA sequence: TGTGCCAGCTCACCACTGAATGAGGACAGGAGCTCTGGGGCCAACGTCCTGACTTTC. Protein: CASSPLNEDRSSGANVLTF. Together with reference TRBV18 and TRBJ2-6, the CDR3 gives the full variable domain: NAGVMQNPRHLVRRRGQEARLRCSPMKGHSHVYWYRQLPEEGLKFMVYLQKENIIDESGMPKERFSAEFPKEGPSILRIQQVVRGDSAAYFCASSPLNEDRSSGANVLTFGAGSRLTVL.

The chain links TRBV6-6 to TRBJ1-2; D perhaps matches TRBD1 (5 bases). V was shortened by 2 bases and J by 6 bases, with 19 bases between the two germline ends. Germline assignment: CDR1 MNHNY and CDR2 SVGAGI (reference sequence). This CDR3 region has 16 residues. As DNA, the CDR3 is TGTGCCAGCAGTTACGACGCGGGGGGGACCGGGAATGGCTACACCTTC. Translation gives CASSYDAGGTGNGYTF.

The rearrangement joins TRBV28 to TRBJ2-3, with D maybe TRBD2 (5 bases). Germline V gives CDR1 MDHEN, CDR2 SYDVKM. The CDR3 loop spans 18 amino acids. The germline V and J ends were trimmed by 1 base and 2 bases, with 19 bases remaining between them. Written as DNA, the CDR3 is TGTGCCAGCAGTTTATCGCCTACTACACCGGGGAACACAGATACGCAGTATTTT. Protein: CASSLSPTTPGNTDTQYF.

The chain couples TRBV2 to TRBJ1-2; maybe TRBD1 (6 bases). There are 14 residues in the CDR3. The V gene's germline CDR1 is SNHLY and CDR2 FYNNEI. Deletions cut 3 bases from V and 4 bases from J, with 12 bases between. In nucleotides, the CDR3 is TGTGCCAGCAGTGACGGCAGGGGCATCTATGGCTACACCTTC. Amino acid sequence: CASSDGRGIYGYTF.

This clone was counted once. The chain carries TRBV24-1 and TRBJ1-5, with a weak D call TRBD1 (5 bases). The CDR3 totals 17 residues. V lost 3 bases to trimming and J lost 4 bases, with 18 bases between them. Germline lookup yields CDR1 KGHDR and CDR2 SFDVKD. The CDR3: CATSDPASGQGNQPQHF. The CDR3 DNA follows: TGTGCCACCAGTGATCCCGCGTCTGGGCAGGGAAATCAGCCCCAGCATTTT.

CDR3 protein: CASSESRRVFGNTIYF. The CDR3 DNA follows: TGTGCCAGCAGTGAATCGCGCAGGGTCTTTGGAAACACCATATATTTT. V is TRBV25-1 and J is TRBJ1-3, with D maybe TRBD1 (5 bases). Germline V CDR1 and CDR2: MGHDK, SYGVNS. V was shortened by 1 base and J by 3 bases, with 13 bases between the two germline ends. This CDR3 comprises 16 residues.

The rearrangement joins TRBV4-1 to TRBJ1-2; D unresolved. The V end lost 0 bases, the J end lost 8 bases, and 10 bases lay between the germline ends. Germline loops: CDR1 MGHRA, CDR2 YSYEKL. The CDR3 is made up of 13 amino acids. In nucleotides, the CDR3 is TGCGCCAGCAGCCAAGATCGGAGGGTCGGCTACACCTTC. Residues: CASSQDRRVGYTF.

The chain joins TRBV30 to TRBJ2-7; D unresolved. This CDR3 is built from 13 residues. V was shortened by 4 bases and J by 3 bases, with 13 bases between the two germline ends. Germline lookup yields CDR1 GTSNPN and CDR2 SVGIG (reference sequence). This CDR3 reads CAWTNSWSYEQYF. In DNA, the CDR3 is TGTGCCTGGACGAATAGCTGGAGCTACGAGCAGTACTTC.

The chain carries TRBV2 and TRBJ2-2; D is unresolved. CDR3 length: 15 residues. The ends were cut back, 5 bases at V and 7 bases at J, with 17 bases in the middle. Germline CDR1 is SNHLY and CDR2 is FYNNEI. CDR3 in amino acids: CASSPQSSLVGELFF. In nucleotides, the CDR3 is TGTGCCAGCAGTCCCCAGTCTTCTTTGGTCGGGGAGCTGTTTTTT.

The V call is TRBV19, the J call TRBJ1-5, with 7 positions matching TRBD1. J was trimmed by 7 bases and V by 1 base; bases with no gene match: 4. Germline V gene sequence: CDR1 LNHDA, CDR2 SQIVND (reference sequence). The CDR3 covers 14 residues. The CDR3 loop is CASSIGQGGQPQHF. CDR3 nucleotides: TGTGCCAGTAGTATAGGACAGGGAGGACAGCCCCAGCATTTT.

The CDR3 here is CASSRLAGGNTGELFF. In DNA, the CDR3 is TGTGCCAGCAGCCGACTAGCGGGGGGGAACACCGGGGAGCTGTTTTTT. The chain carries TRBV7-9 and TRBJ2-2; 13 bases agree with TRBD2. In germline, CDR1 is SEHNR, CDR2 FQNEAQ (reference sequence). The CDR3 totals 16 residues. Unmatched junction bases numbered 1, after V lost 5 bases and J lost 1 base.

This chain links TRBV3-1 (or the pseudogene TRBV3-2) with TRBJ1-3; D call uncertain. V lost 1 base, J lost 0 bases, and 7 bases lay in between. Germline V gene sequence: CDR1 LGHDT, CDR2 YNNKEL (reference sequence). The CDR3 length is 15 residues. The chain's CDR3 is CASSQAGGSGNTIYF. CDR3 in DNA: TGTGCCAGCAGCCAAGCGGGAGGCTCTGGAAACACCATATATTTT.

The rearrangement joins TRBV11-3 to TRBJ2-2; possible D gene TRBD2, 5 bases. Between the trimmed V and J ends, which lost 6 bases and 11 bases, there was a span of 13 bases. The V gene's germline CDR1 is SGHNT and CDR2 YENEEA. The CDR3 extends over 12 amino acids. As DNA, the CDR3 is TGTGCCAGCAGTAAAGGAGGACTCGAGCTGTTTTTT. Translated: CASSKGGLELFF.

This clone was seen once. The gene calls are TRBV2 and TRBJ1-4; possible D gene TRBD1, 5 bases. This CDR3 is 15 amino acids long. V was shortened by 2 bases and J by 1 base, with 8 bases between the two germline ends. Germline assignment: CDR1 SNHLY and CDR2 FYNNEI. CDR3 nucleotide sequence: TGTGCCAGCAGTGAACAGGGACTAACTAATGAAAAACTGTTTTTT. Translated: CASSEQGLTNEKLFF.

The chain has TRBV7-2 and TRBJ1-4; TRBD1 matches 10 bases. The V and J ends lost 2 bases and 5 bases, in that order; junction bases with no gene match: 5. Germline V gives CDR1 SGHTA, CDR2 FQGNSA. The CDR3 contains 16 residues. Here the CDR3 DNA reads TGTGCCAGCAGCTTATCACGGACAGGGGGGAATGAAAAACTGTTTTTT. Residues: CASSLSRTGGNEKLFF.

This clone was seen a handful of times. The V call is TRBV11-3, the J call TRBJ2-7; 9 bases line up with TRBD2. V lost 5 bases, J lost 4 bases, and 6 bases stayed unmatched. Germline CDR1 SGHNT, CDR2 YENEEA. The CDR3 extends over 14 amino acids. CDR3 sequence (DNA): TGTGCCAGCAGCCTACTAGCGGGTTTTTACGAGCAGTACTTC. Translated: CASSLLAGFYEQYF.

This chain uses TRBV6-2 or TRBV6-3 with TRBJ2-7, with TRBD2 as a possible D gene (5 bases). Trimming cost V 6 bases and J 3 bases, with 15 bases left between them. This CDR3 has 14 residues. CDR1 MNHEY and CDR2 SVGEGT come from the germline V gene. For the CDR3, the DNA is TGTGCCAGCAGCACAATAGGGAGTAACTACGAGCAGTACTTC. Translating gives CASSTIGSNYEQYF.

This clone has just a few counts. The rearrangement uses TRBV28 and TRBJ1-6; 7 positions agree with TRBD1. J lost 7 bases, V lost 6 bases, and 6 bases had no gene match. Germline values: CDR1 MDHEN, CDR2 SYDVKM. There are 14 residues in the CDR3. The CDR3, as DNA: TGTGCCAGCAGAGGGACAGTCCGAAATTCACCCCTCCACTTT. This sequence encodes CASRGTVRNSPLHF.

The V call is TRBV5-1, the J call TRBJ2-1, with TRBD2 matching 7 bases. V shed 3 bases, J shed 4 bases, and the junction held 10 bases outside the gene matches. The CDR3 is 16 residues long. Germline assignment: CDR1 SGHRS and CDR2 YFSETQ. CDR3 in DNA: TGCGCCAGCAGCTCGAAGGGTGGCGGGAGTTACAATGAGCAGTTCTTC. Translating gives CASSSKGGGSYNEQFF.

V usage is TRBV5-1 and J usage is TRBJ2-1; perhaps TRBD1 as D (6 bases). V was trimmed by 3 bases and J by 4 bases, leaving 17 bases between them. Looked up from germline, CDR1 is SGHRS and CDR2 is YFSETQ. This CDR3 has 16 residues. The CDR3 DNA is TGCGCCAGCAGCTGGGATGGACAGATCACGTACAATGAGCAGTTCTTC. This gives the protein CASSWDGQITYNEQFF.

This clone was detected once. The V call is TRBV7-2, the J call TRBJ2-2, with no clear D. There are 15 residues in the CDR3. V was shortened by 1 base and J by 3 bases, with 9 bases between the two germline ends. Germline assignment: CDR1 SGHTA and CDR2 FQGNSA. In DNA, the CDR3 is TGTGCCAGCAGCTTAGTGAGCGATCACACCGGGGAGCTGTTTTTT. It is translated as CASSLVSDHTGELFF. Full variable domain (outside the CDR3, taken from reference TRBV7-2 and TRBJ2-2): GAGVSQSPSNKVTEKGKDVELRCDPISGHTALYWYRQSLGQGLEFLIYFQGNSAPDKSGLPSDRFSAERTGGSVSTLTIQRTQQEDSAVYLCASSLVSDHTGELFFGEGSRLTVL.

This rearrangement joins TRBV28 to TRBJ2-7; tentative D call: TRBD2 (7 bases). Germline V CDR1 and CDR2: MDHEN, SYDVKM. The CDR3 spans 15 residues. V was cut by 6 bases and J by 0 bases, with 15 bases left in between. CDR3 residues: CASRIGGTHSYEQYF. As DNA, the CDR3 is TGTGCCAGCAGGATCGGGGGGACACACTCCTACGAGCAGTACTTC.

The V gene is TRBV29-1, the J gene TRBJ2-2, with 12 bases aligning to TRBD2. The J segment lost 0 bases and the V segment lost 3 bases, leaving 11 bases of the junction unmatched. The CDR3 loop spans 19 amino acids. CDR1 SQVTM and CDR2 ANQGSEA come from the germline V gene. The CDR3 region has the DNA TGCAGCGTTGATGGGGATGGGCTAGCGGGGGGGGCGAACACCGGGGAGCTGTTTTTT. Its protein product is CSVDGDGLAGGANTGELFF.

This chain uses TRBV5-1 with TRBJ2-7; a possible D gene is TRBD2 (6 bases). Germline V gene lookup returns CDR1 SGHRS and CDR2 YFSETQ. Trimming shortened V by 9 bases and J by 2 bases, and 30 bases separated the two germline ends. CDR3 length equals 18 residues. The CDR3 DNA reads TGCGCCAACCCGGACCTTCGGAGAACTAGCTCAAAGACCTACGAGCAGTACTTC. It is translated as CANPDLRRTSSKTYEQYF.

This clone is a singleton in its sample. The chain couples TRBV19 to TRBJ1-5; 8 bases agree with TRBD1. Trimming took 5 bases from V and 3 from J; bases not matched to a gene: 6. Germline loops: CDR1 LNHDA, CDR2 SQIVND (reference sequence). The CDR3 loop spans 15 amino acids. The CDR3 loop is CASSFQGADNQPQHF. DNA for the CDR3: TGTGCCAGTAGTTTCCAGGGGGCCGACAATCAGCCCCAGCATTTT.

CDR3 coding DNA: TGTGCCAGCAGCCCGCGCTCTGGACTAGCGGGGGGGGATGAGCAGTTCTTC. As protein: CASSPRSGLAGGDEQFF. The chain couples TRBV11-2 to TRBJ2-1; TRBD2 matches at 15 bases. This CDR3 is built from 17 residues. Losses at the gene ends were 5 bases for V and 8 bases for J; bases not matched to a gene: 10. CDR1 is SGHAT and CDR2 is FQNNGV in the germline V gene. Filled out from reference TRBV11-2 and TRBJ2-1, the complete variable domain reads EAGVAQSPRYKIIEKRQSVAFWCNPISGHATLYWYQQILGQGPKLLIQFQNNGVVDDSQLPKDRFSAERLKGVDSTLKIQPAKLEDSAVYLCASSPRSGLAGGDEQFFGPGTRLTVL.

This clone was seen only a few times. This rearrangement joins TRBV5-5 to TRBJ2-6; D may be TRBD1 (6 bases). Looked up from germline, CDR1 is SGHKS and CDR2 is YYEKEE (reference sequence). This CDR3 region has 19 residues. Between the trimmed V and J ends, which lost 1 base and 0 bases, there was a span of 17 bases. CDR3 in DNA: TGTGCCAGCAGCTTGTTCGTGTCGGGACAAGTCTCTGGGGCCAACGTCCTGACTTTC. Its translation: CASSLFVSGQVSGANVLTF.

This chain connects TRBV29-1 to TRBJ2-5, with D perhaps matching TRBD2 (5 bases). The CDR3 has 13 residues. From germline, CDR1 is SQVTM and CDR2 ANQGSEA. Trimming stripped 4 bases from V and 2 bases from J, with 11 bases between. The CDR3 reads CSVGGGGQETQYF. In DNA form, the CDR3 reads TGCAGCGTTGGAGGCGGCGGGCAAGAGACCCAGTACTTC.

The rearrangement joins TRBV13 to TRBJ1-1; no reliable D call. The CDR3 runs to 14 residues. Deletions cut 3 bases from V and 1 base from J, with 9 bases between. The V gene's germline CDR1 is PRHDT and CDR2 FYEKMQ (reference sequence). The CDR3 protein is CASSFGAKNTEAFF. In DNA, the CDR3 is TGTGCCAGCAGCTTCGGTGCAAAGAACACTGAAGCTTTCTTT.

The chain couples TRBV24-1 to TRBJ2-1; TRBD2 matches 13 bases. V was clipped by 3 bases and J by 6 bases; unmatched bases: 7. The CDR3 has 17 residues. Germline V gene data show CDR1 as KGHDR and CDR2 as SFDVKD. The CDR3 protein is CATSDRLAGGDGNEQFF. In DNA, the CDR3 is TGTGCCACCAGTGATCGACTAGCGGGGGGCGATGGCAATGAGCAGTTCTTC.

The rearrangement uses TRBV6-5 and TRBJ1-4; the D gene is possibly TRBD1 (6 bases). The V and J ends lost 9 bases and 6 bases respectively, with 17 bases between them. The CDR3 is 14 amino acids. Per germline, CDR1 MNHEY and CDR2 SVGAGI. The CDR3 is CASGGGGIYEKLFF. For the CDR3, the DNA is TGTGCCAGTGGAGGGGGGGGCATTTATGAAAAACTGTTTTTT.

The chain joins TRBV12-3 or TRBV12-4 to TRBJ2-4; D not certain. This CDR3 is built from 13 residues. Deletions cut 6 bases from V and 7 bases from J, with 13 bases between. The CDR3 nucleotides read TGTGCCAGCAGCCTCCGCCCCGGGAACATTCAGTACTTC. Its protein product is CASSLRPGNIQYF.